This T cell receptor (beta chain) stems from a study of blood T cell repertoires in COVID-19. This table comes from immunoSEQ multiplex PCR, and its TCRdb copy is limited to in-frame clones, with some not included. The sample contains about 85,000 clones, around 90% of which appear only once. CDR3 length: 14 residues. CDR1 MNHEY and CDR2 SVGAGI come from the germline V gene. V shed 5 bases and J shed 7 bases, with 12 bases lying between them. This clonotype was obtained from a woman aged 80 or over with active or convalescent COVID-19. The sample taken for sequencing was peripheral blood. This chain joins TRBV6-5 and TRBJ1-6, with D possibly TRBD1 on 6 matching bases. Here the CDR3 DNA reads TGTGCCAGCAGTCGGACAGATCAGAATTCACCCCTCCACTTT. Translation: CASSRTDQNSPLHF.